A selection of T cell receptor beta chains follows, all from one sample in a study of cytomegalovirus exposure and HLA in healthy donors. Sequencing used immunoSEQ multiplex PCR; TCRdb keeps in-frame clones, though not all of them. This table has over 150,000 clones, approximately 87% appearing once. Sequencing used PBMCs. The receptors were gathered from a woman in her thirties in good health and CMV-seronegative. Both conserved end residues are part of each CDR3. The D gene is left open where the match is weak. A row's size may be missing; if present it is once, few, many or a size class.

V,D,J,size,CDR3,DNA
TRBV6-5,-,TRBJ1-1,once,CASSYSGGLRNTEAFF,TGTGCCAGCAGTTACTCCGGGGGACTACGGAACACTGAAGCTTTCTTT
TRBV5-6,-,TRBJ2-6,-,CASSFGGTNVLTF,TGTGCCAGCAGCTTTGGGGGGACCAACGTCCTGACTTTC
TRBV13,TRBD1,TRBJ1-3,-,CASSIGQGRIGNTIYF,TGTGCCAGCAGCATCGGACAGGGGAGAATTGGAAACACCATATATTTT
TRBV5-1,-,TRBJ2-7,-,CASSLAPAEYEQYF,TGCGCCAGCAGCTTGGCCCCGGCGGAATACGAGCAGTACTTC
TRBV28,-,TRBJ2-7,-,CASSLSQGSYEQYF,TGTGCCAGCAGTTTATCTCAGGGTTCCTACGAGCAGTACTTC
TRBV9,-,TRBJ2-3,-,CASKGPSTDTQYF,TGTGCCAGCAAAGGCCCCAGCACAGATACGCAGTATTTT
TRBV5-1,-,TRBJ1-1,-,CASSSAGRSTSTEAFF,TGCGCCAGCAGCTCGGCCGGGAGGTCCACGAGCACTGAAGCTTTCTTT
TRBV6-1,TRBD1,TRBJ1-2,once,CASSRLGTGHGYTF,TGTGCCAGCAGCCGTCTCGGGACAGGACATGGCTACACCTTC
TRBV6-1,TRBD2,TRBJ2-1,-,CASSAGTSGPSYNEQFF,TGTGCCAGCAGTGCGGGGACTAGCGGGCCGTCCTACAATGAGCAGTTCTTC
TRBV7-2,TRBD2,TRBJ2-3,-,CASSPLRASGGTDTQYF,TGTGCCAGCAGCCCTTTGAGGGCTAGCGGGGGTACAGATACGCAGTATTTT
TRBV28,-,TRBJ2-7,-,CASNRSDRSSYEQYF,TGTGCCAGCAACCGTTCCGACAGAAGCTCCTACGAGCAGTACTTC
TRBV9,-,TRBJ2-5,-,CASSVASRETQYF,TGTGCCAGCAGCGTAGCTAGCCGAGAGACCCAGTACTTC
TRBV7-8,-,TRBJ2-7,few,CASSPLDEQYF,TGTGCCAGCAGCCCTTTAGACGAGCAGTACTTC
TRBV19,-,TRBJ2-3,-,CASSIRRSTDTQYF,TGTGCCAGTAGTATAAGGCGGAGCACAGATACGCAGTATTTT
TRBV4-2,-,TRBJ2-2,-,CASSQAGTGTGELFF,TGTGCCAGCAGCCAAGCCGGGACGGGCACCGGGGAGCTGTTTTTT
TRBV5-4,TRBD2,TRBJ2-4,-,CASSLAGGPKNIQYF,TGTGCCAGCAGCTTGGCGGGAGGGCCCAAAAACATTCAGTACTTC
TRBV7-3,-,TRBJ1-6,once,CASSLDGYNSPLHF,TGTGCCAGCAGCTTAGACGGGTATAATTCACCCCTCCACTTT
TRBV19,TRBD2,TRBJ2-3,-,CASSTSSGVTDTQYF,TGTGCCAGTAGTACTTCCAGCGGGGTCACAGATACGCAGTATTTT